These T cell receptor beta chains were read from a single sample in a study of naive and memory T cell subsets. TCRdb fed the 5' RACE reads into MiXCR, producing one record per CDR3 protein. Of roughly 48,000 distinct CDR3 sequences detected, approximately 4.5% appear once; the ten largest clones hold around 0.8%. The receptors originated from a female donor in good health. Both conserved end residues are part of each CDR3. The D gene is left open where the match is weak. Expanded clones get a size class; other rows say once, few or many, or leave the size out.

d_call | clone_size | v_call | cdr3_length | cdr3_aa
- | many | TRBV29-1 | 15 | CSAQWAAFMNTEAFF
TRBD1 | few | TRBV28 | 16 | CASLNRDRSLKNIQYF
TRBD2 | many | TRBV6-5 | 14 | CASRRGGLPDEQFF
TRBD2 | many | TRBV6-4 | 16 | CASSDSTSGSTDTQYF
TRBD1 | - | TRBV28 | 14 | CASSTRGRSNEQFF
- | many | TRBV27 | 16 | CAPIVGAPRRDQPQHF
- | many | TRBV28 | 14 | CASSFPLRVYEQYF
TRBD2 | few | TRBV4-2 | 18 | CASSQGPQSGGVTDTQYF
TRBD1 | many | TRBV18 | 16 | CASSTPTGGRRDTQYF
- | many | TRBV20-1 | 12 | CSARRGVEKLFF
TRBD1 | many | TRBV28 | 16 | CASSKITGAVGTEAFF
TRBD2 | - | TRBV24-1 | 17 | CATVIRGLAGGPREQFF
- | many | TRBV12-3/TRBV12-4 | 16 | CASRDEDGVLNQPQHF
TRBD1 | many | TRBV5-1 | 14 | CASSSTGFGNTIYF
TRBD2 | many | TRBV4-1 | 14 | CASSSPSGRNEQFF
- | few | TRBV19 | 13 | CASSSGNQETQYF
TRBD2 | many | TRBV4-1 | 16 | CASSQITSGTQETQYF
TRBD2 | many | TRBV14 | 17 | CASSLGILAGVTDTQYF
- | many | TRBV18 | 17 | CASSPPRQELYQETQYF
TRBD2 | - | TRBV7-2 | 16 | CASSLGLAGVGGELFF
- | few | TRBV6-1 | 14 | CASSEARVRNEQYF
- | many | TRBV20-1 | 12 | CSARGTYNEQFF
- | few | TRBV10-2 | 11 | CASVIDREAFF
- | many | TRBV2 | 14 | CASRTGHMNTEAFF
- | many | TRBV3-1 | 13 | CASSGWPPGELFF
- | many | TRBV28 | 14 | CASSLAGPTYEQYF
TRBD2 | many | TRBV7-2 | 16 | CASSFRTSGIYNEQFF
- | many | TRBV28 | 15 | CASLRGGDPNQPQHF
- | many | TRBV9 | 14 | CASSVGLPRETQYF
TRBD2 | many | TRBV29-1 | 14 | CSVATLAGGYEQYF
- | many | TRBV18 | 13 | CASSRIDQETQYF
- | many | TRBV29-1 | 16 | CSVTAKFFATNEKLFF
TRBD1 | many | TRBV2 | 13 | CASRGTGGERAFF
TRBD2 | - | TRBV7-3 | 15 | CASSPRVAGVSEQFF
TRBD2 | many | TRBV18 | 14 | CASSPGLAGETQYF
- | many | TRBV29-1 | 13 | CSVPWGPTQPQHF